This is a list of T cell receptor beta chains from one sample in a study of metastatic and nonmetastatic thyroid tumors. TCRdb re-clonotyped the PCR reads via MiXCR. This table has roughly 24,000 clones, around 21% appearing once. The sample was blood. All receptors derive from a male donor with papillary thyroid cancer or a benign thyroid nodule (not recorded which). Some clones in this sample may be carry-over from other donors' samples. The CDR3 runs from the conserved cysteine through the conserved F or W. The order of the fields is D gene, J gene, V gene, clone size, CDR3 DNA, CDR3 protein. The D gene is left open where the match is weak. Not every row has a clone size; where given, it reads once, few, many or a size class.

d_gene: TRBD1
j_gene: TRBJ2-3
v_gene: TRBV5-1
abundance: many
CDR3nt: TGCGCCAGCACGTTCGGGACAGCGGGCACAGATACGCAGTATTTT
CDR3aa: CASTFGTAGTDTQYF

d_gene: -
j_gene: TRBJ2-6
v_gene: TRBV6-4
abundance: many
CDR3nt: TGTGCCAGCAGTACGGGAAACTCTGGGGCCAACGTCCTGACTTTC
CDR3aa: CASSTGNSGANVLTF

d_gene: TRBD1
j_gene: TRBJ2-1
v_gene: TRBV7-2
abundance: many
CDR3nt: TGTGCCAGCAGATCTAGGACAGGCCCCTATGAGCAGTTCTTC
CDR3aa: CASRSRTGPYEQFF

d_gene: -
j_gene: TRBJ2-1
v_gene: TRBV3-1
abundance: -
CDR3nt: TGTGCCAGCAGCCAAGACCCTTCGGGTTTTAATGAGCAGTTCTTC
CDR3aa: CASSQDPSGFNEQFF

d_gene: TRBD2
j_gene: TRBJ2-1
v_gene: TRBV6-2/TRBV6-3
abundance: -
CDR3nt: TGTGCCAGCAGTTACGCCGGGACTAGCGGGAGGGGGAATGAGCAGTTCTTC
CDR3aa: CASSYAGTSGRGNEQFF

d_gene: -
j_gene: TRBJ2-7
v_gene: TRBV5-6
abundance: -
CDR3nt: TGTGCCAGCAGCTCCTTGGGACTCGCCCCTCGGGGTGAGCAGTACTTC
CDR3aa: CASSSLGLAPRGEQYF

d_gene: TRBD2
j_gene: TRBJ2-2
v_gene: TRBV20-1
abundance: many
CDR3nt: TGCAGTGCTAGAGATATGGCTAGCGGGAACACCGGGGAGCTGTTTTTT
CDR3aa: CSARDMASGNTGELFF

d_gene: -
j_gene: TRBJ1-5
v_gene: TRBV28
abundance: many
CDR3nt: TGTGCCAGCAGTTTAGGGGCAGGGTTGGGTCAGCCCCAGCATTTT
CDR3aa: CASSLGAGLGQPQHF

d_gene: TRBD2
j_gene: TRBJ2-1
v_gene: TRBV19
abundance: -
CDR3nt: TGTGCCAGTAGTCTGGGCGGGAGGCAGTACAATGAGCAGTTCTTC
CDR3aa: CASSLGGRQYNEQFF

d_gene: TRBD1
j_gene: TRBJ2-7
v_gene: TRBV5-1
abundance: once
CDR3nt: TGCGCCAGCAGCGGGACCGGGACAGGGGCCGAGCAGTACTTC
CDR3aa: CASSGTGTGAEQYF